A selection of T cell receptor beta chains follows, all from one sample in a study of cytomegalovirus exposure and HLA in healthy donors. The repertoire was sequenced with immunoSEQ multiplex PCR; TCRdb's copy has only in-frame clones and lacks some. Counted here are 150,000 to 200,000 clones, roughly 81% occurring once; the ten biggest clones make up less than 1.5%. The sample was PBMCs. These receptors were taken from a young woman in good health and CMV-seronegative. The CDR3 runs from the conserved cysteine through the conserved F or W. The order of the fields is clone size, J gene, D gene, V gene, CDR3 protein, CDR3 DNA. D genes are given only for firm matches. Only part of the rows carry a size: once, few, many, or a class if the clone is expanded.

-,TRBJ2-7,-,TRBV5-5,CASSLAGASSSYEQYF,TGTGCCAGCAGCCTTGCAGGCGCTTCGAGCTCCTACGAGCAGTACTTC
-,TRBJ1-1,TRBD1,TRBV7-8,CASSLNSDREAFF,TGTGCCAGCAGCTTAAACTCGGACAGGGAAGCTTTCTTT
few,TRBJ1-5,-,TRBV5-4,CASSSGGRDNQPQHF,TGTGCCAGCAGCTCGGGGGGCAGGGACAATCAGCCCCAGCATTTT
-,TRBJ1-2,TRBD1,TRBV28,CASMDRSNYGYTF,TGTGCCAGCATGGACAGGAGTAACTATGGCTACACCTTC
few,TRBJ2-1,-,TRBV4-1,CASSVPGGYNEQFF,TGCGCCAGCAGCGTCCCCGGGGGATACAATGAGCAGTTCTTC
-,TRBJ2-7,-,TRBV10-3,CAISESKTGSPTGEQYF,TGTGCCATCAGTGAGTCGAAGACCGGGAGCCCCACGGGCGAGCAGTACTTC
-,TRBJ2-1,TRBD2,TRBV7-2,CASSLALAGSSEQFF,TGTGCCAGCAGCTTAGCTCTAGCGGGATCAAGTGAGCAGTTCTTC
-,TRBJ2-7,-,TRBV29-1,CSVGSGNEQYF,TGCAGCGTTGGCTCAGGGAACGAGCAGTACTTC
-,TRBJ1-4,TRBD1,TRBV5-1,CASSLGTGVNEKLFF,TGCGCCAGCAGCTTGGGGACAGGCGTGAATGAAAAACTGTTTTTT
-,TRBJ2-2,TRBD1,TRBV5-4,CASSWTGGTGELFF,TGTGCCAGCAGCTGGACAGGGGGAACCGGGGAGCTGTTTTTT
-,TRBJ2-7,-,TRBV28,CASVAAGTYEQYF,TGTGCCAGCGTTGCGGCAGGGACCTACGAGCAGTACTTC
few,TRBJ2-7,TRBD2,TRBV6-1,CASIVASGGSEQYF,TGTGCCAGCATAGTGGCTAGCGGCGGCTCCGAGCAGTACTTC
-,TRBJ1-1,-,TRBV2,CATGQMNTEAFF,TGTGCCACCGGACAGATGAACACTGAAGCTTTCTTT
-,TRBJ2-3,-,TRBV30,CAWSVPGGDTQYF,TGTGCCTGGAGTGTACCGGGTGGAGATACGCAGTATTTT
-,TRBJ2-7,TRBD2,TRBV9,CASSVGTSGSKFYEQYF,TGTGCCAGCAGCGTAGGGACTAGCGGGAGCAAGTTCTACGAGCAGTACTTC
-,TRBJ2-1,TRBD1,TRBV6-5,CASSYGTGYSNEQFF,TGTGCCAGCAGTTACGGGACAGGGTACTCCAATGAGCAGTTCTTC
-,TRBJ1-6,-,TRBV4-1,CASSQSGFNSPLHF,TGCGCCAGCAGCCAATCAGGATTCAATTCACCCCTCCACTTT
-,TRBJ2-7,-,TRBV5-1,CATKIGTGSEQYF,TGCGCCACCAAAATTGGGACCGGGAGCGAGCAGTACTTC
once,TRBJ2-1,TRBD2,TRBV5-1,CASSLPGLEDEQFF,TGCGCCAGCAGTTTACCGGGACTAGAGGATGAGCAGTTCTTC
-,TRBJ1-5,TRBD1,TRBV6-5,CASSSGLGTVNQPQHF,TGTGCCAGCAGTTCGGGTCTCGGGACAGTCAATCAGCCCCAGCATTTT
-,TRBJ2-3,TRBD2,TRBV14,CASSQRTSGAQDTQYF,TGTGCCAGCAGCCAGCGGACTAGCGGGGCTCAGGACACGCAGTATTTT
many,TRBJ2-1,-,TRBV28,CASSSAGDYNEQFF,TGTGCCAGCAGTTCGGCAGGGGACTACAATGAGCAGTTCTTC
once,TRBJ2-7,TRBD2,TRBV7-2,CASSLAAAGALPYEQYF,TGTGCCAGCAGCTTAGCGGCGGCGGGAGCCCTCCCCTACGAGCAGTACTTC
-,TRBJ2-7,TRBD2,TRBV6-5,CASSYASGNYEQYF,TGTGCCAGCAGTTACGCTAGCGGAAACTACGAGCAGTACTTC
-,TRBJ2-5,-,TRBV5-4,CASSLGLYEPPQETQYF,TGTGCCAGCAGCTTGGGACTATACGAGCCCCCCCAAGAGACCCAGTACTTC
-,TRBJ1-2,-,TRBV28,CASSLVQANYGYTF,TGTGCCAGCAGTTTAGTGCAGGCCAACTATGGCTACACCTTC
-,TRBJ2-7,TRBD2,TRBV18,CASSLRTSGDSYEQYF,TGTGCCAGCTCACTACGCACTAGCGGGGACTCCTACGAGCAGTACTTC
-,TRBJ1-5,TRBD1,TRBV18,CASSLSGQGTQPQHF,TGTGCCAGCTCCCTGTCAGGACAGGGGACTCAGCCCCAGCATTTT
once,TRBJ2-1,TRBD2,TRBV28,CASSLGGLAFNEQFF,TGTGCCAGCAGTTTGGGCGGACTAGCTTTCAATGAGCAGTTCTTC
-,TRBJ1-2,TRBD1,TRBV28,CASSGTGRRYGYTF,TGTGCCAGCAGCGGGACAGGGAGGAGGTATGGCTACACCTTC
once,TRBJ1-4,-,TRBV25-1,CASGGTATNEKLFF,TGTGCCAGCGGGGGGACGGCAACTAATGAAAAACTGTTTTTT
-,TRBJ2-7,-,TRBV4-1,CASSQDTGTMYEQYF,TGCGCCAGCAGCCAAGACACGGGGACAATGTACGAGCAGTACTTC
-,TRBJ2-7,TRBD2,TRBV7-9,CASSLWTSGRGEQYF,TGTGCCAGCAGCTTATGGACTAGCGGGAGAGGCGAGCAGTACTTC
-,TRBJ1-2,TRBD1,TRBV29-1,CSVEGQAVGYTF,TGCAGCGTTGAGGGACAGGCGGTAGGCTACACCTTC
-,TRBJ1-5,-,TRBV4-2,CASSQDRVQPQHF,TGTGCCAGCAGCCAAGATCGGGTTCAGCCCCAGCATTTT
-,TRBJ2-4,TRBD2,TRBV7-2,CASSPPPAGVRNIQYF,TGTGCCAGCAGCCCACCCCCAGCGGGGGTTCGAAACATTCAGTACTTC
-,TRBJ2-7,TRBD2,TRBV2,CASGGGPSSYEQYF,TGTGCCAGCGGGGGGGGACCGAGCTCCTACGAGCAGTACTTC
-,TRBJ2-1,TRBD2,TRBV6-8,CASSYGTSGIYNEQFF,TGTGCCAGCAGTTACGGGACTAGCGGGATTTACAATGAGCAGTTCTTC
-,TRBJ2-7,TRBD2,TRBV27,CASSSQGRGGGEQYF,TGTGCCAGCAGCTCTCAAGGGCGGGGGGGCGGCGAGCAGTACTTC
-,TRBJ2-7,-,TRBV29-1,CSAAMGLGGDYEQYF,TGCAGCGCTGCGATGGGCTTAGGGGGGGACTACGAGCAGTACTTC
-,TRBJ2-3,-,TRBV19,CASSISGASFRQTSTDTQYF,TGTGCCAGTAGTATATCGGGAGCCAGTTTCCGTCAGACTAGCACAGATACGCAGTATTTT
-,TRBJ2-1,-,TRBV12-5,CASGFGGSGNNEQFF,TGTGCTAGTGGTTTTGGGGGTAGCGGAAACAATGAGCAGTTCTTC
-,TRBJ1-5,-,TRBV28,CASSPRDGGIQPQHF,TGTGCCAGCAGCCCTCGGGACGGGGGTATTCAGCCCCAGCATTTT
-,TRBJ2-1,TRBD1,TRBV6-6,CASSSHRGPSTSEQFF,TGTGCCAGCAGTTCCCACAGGGGGCCTAGCACCAGTGAGCAGTTCTTC
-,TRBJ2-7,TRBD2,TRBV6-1,CASSDRTSGVYYEQYF,TGTGCCAGCAGTGACCGGACTAGCGGGGTTTACTACGAGCAGTACTTC